What follows are 23 T cell receptor beta chains derived from one specimen sequenced in a study of OX40 agonist ivuxolimab in advanced cancers. The protocol was immunoSEQ multiplex PCR, while the TCRdb copy is restricted to in-frame clones and leaves out a portion. The sample has about 77,000 clones, approximately 92% seen once; the top ten hold around 4.9%. The sequences come from CD4+ or CD8+ T cells sorted from blood, collected in a trial of the OX40 agonist ivuxolimab. These receptors were collected from an adult with an advanced solid tumor such as melanoma, head and neck, liver or kidney cancer.

The table lists this clone with a few counts. This CDR3 reads CATSRVQGNQPQHF. The DNA of the CDR3 is TGTGCCACCAGCAGAGTTCAGGGCAATCAGCCCCAGCATTTT. The chain is built from TRBV15 and TRBJ1-5, with no clear D. V gave up 1 base and J gave up 2 bases, with 6 bases separating them. Per the germline V gene, CDR1 is LNHNV and CDR2 is YYDKDF (reference sequence). The CDR3 covers 14 residues.

V usage is TRBV7-6 and J usage is TRBJ2-3; D gene uncertain. The V end lost 1 base, the J end lost 3 bases, and 8 bases lay between the germline ends. Germline-derived CDR1 and CDR2 are SGHVS and FNYEAQ. This CDR3 has 14 amino acids. CDR3 nucleotide sequence: TGTGCCAGCAGCTTAGTCGTCGGGACAGATACGCAGTATTTT. Its protein is CASSLVVGTDTQYF.

The chain carries TRBV2 and TRBJ2-5; D not certain. CDR1 SNHLY and CDR2 FYNNEI come from the germline V gene. The CDR3 loop spans 11 amino acids. Trimming removed 1 base from V and 14 bases from J, with 11 bases in between. CDR3 DNA sequence: TGTGCCAGCAGTGAAGGACAACAGATCTACTTC. Translation: CASSEGQQIYF. The variable domain in full, with the rest retrieved from reference TRBV2 and TRBJ2-5, is EPEVTQTPSHQVTQMGQEVILRCVPISNHLYFYWYRQILGQKVEFLVSFYNNEISEKSEIFDDQFSVERPDGSNFTLKIRSTKLEDSAMYFCASSEGQQIYFGPGTRLLVL.

The chain recombines TRBV7-8 with TRBJ2-7; D remains ambiguous. Germline lookup yields CDR1 SGHVS and CDR2 FQNEAQ. The V end was cut by 3 bases, the J end by 1 base, with 10 bases between. This CDR3 is built from 14 residues. The CDR3 DNA reads TGTGCCAGCAGCTTGCTCGGACGGTCCTACGAGCAGTACTTC. Residues: CASSLLGRSYEQYF.

The chain couples TRBV18 to TRBJ2-1; no firm D call. Trimming left V 1 base short and J 5 bases short, with 6 bases between. Looked up from germline, CDR1 is KGHSH and CDR2 is LQKENI. The CDR3 totals 13 residues. The CDR3 reads CASSPLQNNEQFF. CDR3 bases: TGTGCCAGCTCACCACTGCAGAACAATGAGCAGTTCTTC.

The chain employs TRBV28 and TRBJ2-3, with 12 nucleotides matching TRBD2. The trim removed 3 bases at V and 0 bases at J, leaving 4 bases unmatched. CDR3 length: 17 amino acids. CDR1 MDHEN and CDR2 SYDVKM come from the germline V gene. The CDR3 loop reads CASSLRTSGTSTDTQYF. CDR3 DNA: TGTGCCAGCAGTTTGAGGACTAGCGGGACTAGCACAGATACGCAGTATTTT.

The gene calls are TRBV11-2 and TRBJ2-2, with 8 bases fitting TRBD2. There are 16 residues in the CDR3. J lost 0 bases, V lost 5 bases, and 5 bases had no gene match. Germline-derived CDR1 and CDR2 are SGHAT and FQNNGV. This chain's CDR3 is CASSIQAGANTGELFF. CDR3 coding DNA: TGTGCCAGCAGCATACAAGCGGGGGCGAACACCGGGGAGCTGTTTTTT.

The rearrangement links TRBV18 to TRBJ1-1; no clear D gene. V shed 6 bases and J shed 0 bases, with 8 bases lying between them. The CDR3 runs to 13 residues. CDR1 KGHSH and CDR2 LQKENI come from the germline V gene. CDR3 nucleotides: TGTGCCAGCTCTCCCATCATGAACACTGAAGCTTTCTTT. As protein: CASSPIMNTEAFF.

V gene TRBV28 combines with J gene TRBJ2-5; D call uncertain. Germline-derived CDR1 and CDR2 are MDHEN and SYDVKM. V shed 5 bases and J shed 5 bases, with 6 bases lying between them. CDR3 length: 11 residues. DNA for the CDR3: TGTGCCAGCAGTCCCAGGGAGACCCAGTACTTC. This sequence encodes CASSPRETQYF.

The genes are TRBV7-2 and TRBJ2-3, with 15 bases that match TRBD2. The CDR3 spans 17 residues. The germline gives CDR1 SGHTA, CDR2 FQGNSA. Trimming cost V 5 bases and J 10 bases; bases outside gene matches: 13. CDR3 bases: TGTGCCAGCAGCGAGGGACTAGCGGGAGGCCGCCGCTCTGCGCAGTATTTT. Its translation is CASSEGLAGGRRSAQYF.

V usage is TRBV20-1 and J usage is TRBJ1-2; D is unclear. V lost 1 base and J lost 8, with 8 bases in between. Germline V gene lookup returns CDR1 DFQATT and CDR2 SNEGSKA (reference sequence). This CDR3 spans 11 amino acids. The CDR3 reads CSARGGAGYTF. CDR3 nucleotides: TGCAGTGCTAGAGGAGGAGCGGGCTACACCTTC.

The CDR3 protein is CASSEMGQLQETQYF. CDR3 bases: TGTGCCAGCAGTGAAATGGGACAGCTCCAAGAGACCCAGTACTTC. The rearrangement links TRBV6-1 to TRBJ2-5, with TRBD1 matching 7 bases. The CDR3 has 15 amino acids. Germline V gene lookup returns CDR1 MNHNS and CDR2 SASEGT. V lost 2 bases to trimming and J lost 1 base; unmatched junction nucleotides: 4.

This clone was seen only a few times. The chain is built from TRBV30 and TRBJ1-1, with D uncertain. CDR3 length equals 13 residues. V lost 0 bases, J lost 2 bases, and 7 bases lay in between. Per the germline V gene, CDR1 is GTSNPN and CDR2 is SVGIG (reference sequence). Here the CDR3 reads CAWSVNFNTEAFF. Written as DNA, the CDR3 is TGTGCCTGGAGTGTAAACTTCAACACTGAAGCTTTCTTT.

The CDR3 DNA sequence: TGTGCCAGTAGTATAATGCTAGTCGAGCAAGTCGAGCAGTACTTC. Translating it yields CASSIMLVEQVEQYF. The chain joins TRBV19 to TRBJ2-7; D remains unclear. V gave up 2 bases and J gave up 6 bases, with 17 bases separating them. There are 15 residues in the CDR3. Germline V gene lookup returns CDR1 LNHDA and CDR2 SQIVND (reference sequence). The full variable domain, rest sourced from reference TRBV19 and TRBJ2-7, is DGGITQSPKYLFRKEGQNVTLSCEQNLNHDAMYWYRQDPGQGLRLIYYSQIVNDFQKGDIAEGYSVSREKKESFPLTVTSAQKNPTAFYLCASSIMLVEQVEQYFGPGTRLTVT.

The V and J genes are TRBV7-9 and TRBJ2-5; D is undetermined. The CDR3 consists of 13 residues. Germline values: CDR1 SEHNR, CDR2 FQNEAQ (reference sequence). Trimming cost V 7 bases and J 7 bases, with 16 bases left between them. The CDR3 DNA reads as TGTGCCAGCACCCCGTCAGGCTCGGGGACCCAGTACTTC. Translation: CASTPSGSGTQYF.

This chain uses TRBV28 with TRBJ1-2; maybe TRBD1 (5 bases). Deletions cut 7 bases from V and 5 bases from J, with 23 bases between. The CDR3 has 16 amino acids. From germline, CDR1 is MDHEN and CDR2 SYDVKM. The CDR3 nucleotides read TGTGCCAGCACCCCTCTGGGGGTTAGGGTATATTATGGCTACACCTTC. Encoded protein: CASTPLGVRVYYGYTF.

The rearrangement uses TRBV28 and TRBJ1-5, with a weak D call TRBD1 (6 bases). V was clipped by 6 bases and J by 1 base, with 10 bases between them. CDR3 length: 14 amino acids. Germline values: CDR1 MDHEN, CDR2 SYDVKM. CDR3 sequence: CASSKGGSNQPQHF. CDR3 DNA: TGTGCCAGCAGCAAAGGGGGGAGCAATCAGCCCCAGCATTTT.

This clone was seen a single time. The CDR3 sequence: CASSNLAGGGYGYTF. The CDR3 bases are TGTGCCAGCAGCAACTTAGCAGGGGGCGGCTATGGCTACACCTTC. The gene calls are TRBV7-9 and TRBJ1-2, with TRBD1 matching 8 bases. The CDR3 totals 15 residues. V trimming: 5 bases; J trimming: 4 bases; junction bases outside the gene matches: 9. Looked up from germline, CDR1 is SEHNR and CDR2 is FQNEAQ (reference sequence).

The chain links TRBV5-1 to TRBJ1-1, with a possible D match to TRBD1 (5 bases). The CDR3 runs to 15 residues. Looked up from germline, CDR1 is SGHRS and CDR2 is YFSETQ. Trimming stripped 4 bases from V and 4 bases from J, with 17 bases between. The CDR3 spells CASSPSRGLGTEAFF. CDR3 in DNA: TGCGCCAGCAGCCCGTCTCGGGGGTTGGGCACTGAAGCTTTCTTT.

The genes are TRBV7-3 and TRBJ2-2; 9 bases map to TRBD1. V trimming: 6 bases; J trimming: 2 bases; junction bases outside the gene matches: 7. CDR3 length equals 16 residues. Germline assignment: CDR1 SGHTA and CDR2 FQGTGA. The DNA of the CDR3 is TGTGCCAGCAGTTTACAGGGGGCGCAAAACACCGGGGAGCTGTTTTTT. This gives the protein CASSLQGAQNTGELFF. Looking up the rest from reference TRBV7-3 and TRBJ2-2 gives the full variable domain: GAGVSQTPSNKVTEKGKYVELRCDPISGHTALYWYRQSLGQGPEFLIYFQGTGAADDSGLPNDRFFAVRPEGSVSTLKIQRTERGDSAVYLCASSLQGAQNTGELFFGEGSRLTVL.

This clone was observed a single time. Written as DNA, the CDR3 is TGTGCCAGCAGCTTAACGCCTAGCTTGAACACCGGGGAGCTGTTTTTT. It encodes CASSLTPSLNTGELFF. The V and J genes are TRBV7-3 and TRBJ2-2; weak D call: TRBD2 (5 bases). The CDR3 runs to 16 residues. CDR1 SGHTA and CDR2 FQGTGA come from the germline V gene. Trimming stripped 0 bases from V and 1 base from J, with 9 bases between.

CDR3: CASSPSLQGGQPQHF. The CDR3 DNA reads TGTGCCAGCTCACCAAGTTTGCAGGGAGGACAGCCCCAGCATTTT. The chain couples TRBV18 to TRBJ1-5, with D maybe TRBD1 (5 bases). Germline V gene sequence: CDR1 KGHSH, CDR2 LQKENI. The CDR3 contains 15 residues. With 2 bases removed from V and 7 bases from J, the gap between germline ends came to 15 bases.

This clone was observed a few times. The rearrangement joins TRBV7-3 to TRBJ2-7, with 10 nucleotides matching TRBD2. The CDR3 is made up of 15 amino acids. V trimming: 5 bases; J trimming: 2 bases; junction bases outside the gene matches: 6. CDR1 is SGHTA, CDR2 FQGTGA, per germline. This CDR3 reads CASSVWTSGTYEQYF. The DNA for the CDR3 is TGTGCCAGCAGCGTGTGGACTAGCGGAACCTACGAGCAGTACTTC.